Below, 29 T cell receptor beta chains from the same sample are listed, as sequenced in a study of breast tumors, draining lymph nodes, adjacent tissues. TCRdb ran MiXCR on the multiplex PCR reads and lists one entry per CDR3 protein. This repertoire shows some 52,000 distinct CDR3 sequences, roughly two fifths found once; its top ten account for roughly a tenth. The specimen was breast tumor tissue. Source of these receptors: a female donor with breast cancer. Some clones in this sample may be carry-over from other donors' samples.

This clonotype was picked up one time. The chain links TRBV12-3 or TRBV12-4 to TRBJ1-1; 10 nucleotides match TRBD1. The CDR3 contains 15 residues. J lost 0 bases, V lost 6 bases, and 4 bases had no gene match. CDR3 sequence (DNA): TGTGCCAGCAGCGGGACAGGGGCTTTGAACACTGAAGCTTTCTTT. Amino acid sequence: CASSGTGALNTEAFF.

The chain joins TRBV5-6 to TRBJ1-5; the D gene is possibly TRBD1 (6 bases). This CDR3 spans 15 amino acids. Germline-derived CDR1 and CDR2 are SGHDT and YYEEEE. V gave up 3 bases and J gave up 7 bases, with 17 bases separating them. In DNA form, the CDR3 reads TGTGCCAGCAGCTGCCGGACAGCGGTACGGCAGCCCCAGCATTTT. Protein sequence: CASSCRTAVRQPQHF.

There are many counts of this clonotype. The chain has TRBV19 and TRBJ1-2; tentative D call: TRBD1 (5 bases). Germline V CDR1 and CDR2: LNHDA, SQIVND (reference sequence). V was trimmed by 0 bases and J by 3 bases, leaving 17 bases between them. The CDR3 loop spans 17 amino acids. The CDR3 sequence: CASSIELGRDVHYGYTF. CDR3 coding DNA: TGTGCCAGTAGTATAGAACTAGGTAGGGACGTCCACTATGGCTACACCTTC.

Of note for this clonotype: With a much larger clone just one base away, this may be a read error. The chain joins TRBV11-2 to TRBJ2-7; the D gene is possibly TRBD1 (6 bases). V gave up 1 base and J gave up 2 bases, with 9 bases separating them. This CDR3 region has 14 residues. Germline CDR1 SGHAT, CDR2 FQNNGV. This CDR3 is CASSLVTGPYEQYF. The CDR3, as DNA: TGTGCCAGCAGCTTAGTGACAGGCCCCTACGAGCAGTACTTC.

The V call is TRBV6-6, the J call TRBJ2-1, with 9 nucleotides matching TRBD1. The V segment lost 4 bases and the J segment 4 bases; nucleotides outside the gene matches: 5. Germline values: CDR1 MNHNY, CDR2 SVGAGI (reference sequence). The CDR3 sequence is 15 residues long. The CDR3 DNA follows: TGTGCCAGCAGTTGGACAGGGGAGAGGTACAATGAGCAGTTCTTC. It encodes CASSWTGERYNEQFF.

Many counts were recorded for this clonotype. The chain joins TRBV2 to TRBJ1-2; D gene ambiguous. The germline CDR1 and CDR2 sequences are SNHLY and FYNNEI. Trimming took 6 bases from V and 6 from J, leaving 11 bases between them. This CDR3 is 12 amino acids long. This chain's CDR3 is CASRGRSDGYTF. The CDR3 DNA reads as TGTGCCAGCAGAGGGCGGTCTGATGGCTACACCTTC. Based on the CDR3 plus reference TRBV2 and TRBJ1-2, the full variable domain is EPEVTQTPSHQVTQMGQEVILRCVPISNHLYFYWYRQILGQKVEFLVSFYNNEISEKSEIFDDQFSVERPDGSNFTLKIRSTKLEDSAMYFCASRGRSDGYTFGSGTRLTVV.

This clonotype came up many times. The chain links TRBV4-3 to TRBJ1-3; tentative D call: TRBD1 (5 bases). The CDR3 extends over 17 amino acids. Germline values: CDR1 LGHNA, CDR2 YSLEER. Trimming stripped 6 bases from V and 0 bases from J, with 18 bases between. The CDR3 loop reads CASRSRDGGSSGNTIYF. CDR3 coding DNA: TGCGCCAGCAGGAGCCGAGACGGGGGTAGCTCTGGAAACACCATATATTTT.

This clonotype was counted ten times or more. The V call is TRBV7-2, the J call TRBJ1-6; TRBD1 matches at 7 bases. The CDR3 length is 17 residues. Trimming at V came to 4 bases and at J to 4 bases, leaving 10 bases not matched to a gene. Germline CDR1 is SGHTA and CDR2 is FQGNSA. The CDR3 region is CASSWGRDRNYNSPLHF. The CDR3 nucleotides are TGTGCCAGCAGCTGGGGGAGGGACAGAAATTATAATTCACCCCTCCACTTT.

This clonotype has at least ten counts. V usage is TRBV4-2 and J usage is TRBJ1-5; tentatively, D is TRBD1 (5 bases). Germline V gene data show CDR1 as LGHNA and CDR2 as YNFKEQ. The CDR3 loop spans 15 amino acids. The V gene lost 0 bases and the J gene lost 7 bases, with 13 bases spanning the gap. DNA for the CDR3: TGTGCCAGCAGCCAAGATTTGGGGGGTCACCAGCCCCAGCATTTT. Encoded protein: CASSQDLGGHQPQHF.

The V and J genes are TRBV15 and TRBJ2-1; the D gene is possibly TRBD2 (6 bases). This CDR3 is 17 amino acids long. V dropped 1 base and J dropped 1 base, with 14 bases sitting between them. CDR1 and CDR2 from the germline V gene are LNHNV and YYDKDF (reference sequence). The CDR3 reads CATSRVKGGKSYNEQFF. CDR3 nucleotide sequence: TGTGCCACCAGCAGAGTTAAAGGCGGGAAATCCTACAATGAGCAGTTCTTC. Using reference TRBV15 and TRBJ2-1 for the parts outside the CDR3, the full variable domain is DAMVIQNPRYQVTQFGKPVTLSCSQTLNHNVMYWYQQKSSQAPKLLFHYYDKDFNNEADTPDNFQSRRPNTSFCFLDIRSPGLGDTAMYLCATSRVKGGKSYNEQFFGPGTRLTVL.

The rearrangement uses TRBV2 and TRBJ1-2; a weak D match, TRBD1 (5 bases). V lost 5 bases to trimming and J lost 4 bases, with 14 bases between them. Looked up from germline, CDR1 is SNHLY and CDR2 is FYNNEI. The CDR3 runs to 14 residues. The CDR3 bases are TGTGCCAGCAGTAATCAGGGACGGGTCTATGGCTACACCTTC. Its translation is CASSNQGRVYGYTF.

The chain employs TRBV4-2 and TRBJ1-2; 8 bases fit TRBD1. The J segment lost 8 bases and the V segment lost 5 bases, leaving 7 bases of the junction unmatched. The CDR3 sequence is 13 residues long. Germline CDR1 LGHNA, CDR2 YNFKEQ. The CDR3 here is CASSLEGTGGYTF. The CDR3 bases are TGTGCCAGCAGCTTAGAAGGGACAGGCGGCTACACCTTC.

This clonotype has a count of ten or more. This chain uses TRBV6-6 with TRBJ2-7; 7 nucleotides match TRBD1. The V and J ends lost 4 bases and 0 bases, in that order; junction bases with no gene match: 3. CDR1 is MNHNY and CDR2 is SVGAGI in the germline V gene (reference sequence). The CDR3 is made up of 14 amino acids. The CDR3 reads CASSWGQSSYEQYF. CDR3 nucleotides: TGTGCCAGCAGTTGGGGACAGTCCTCCTACGAGCAGTACTTC.

To note about this clonotype: One end of the junction is discordant with germline, which a read error may explain. The chain couples TRBV19 to TRBJ2-5; D remains ambiguous. Germline-derived CDR1 and CDR2 are LNHDA and SQIVND (reference sequence). CDR3 size: 13 residues. The CDR3 spells CASSMLSQEAQYF. The CDR3 nucleotides read TGTGCCAGCAGTATGCTCTCGCAAGAGGCCCAGTACTTC.

V is TRBV19 and J is TRBJ2-1; 9 bases align to TRBD2. The CDR3 extends over 15 amino acids. V was pared by 2 bases and J by 7 bases, with 6 bases of the junction left unmatched. CDR1 is LNHDA and CDR2 is SQIVND in the germline V gene (reference sequence). CDR3 in amino acids: CASSIMAGGLNEQFF. The DNA for the CDR3 is TGTGCCAGTAGTATAATGGCGGGAGGGCTTAATGAGCAGTTCTTC.

This clonotype was counted many times. This sequence joins TRBV3-1 and TRBJ2-7; 13 bases agree with TRBD2. The CDR3 contains 18 residues. Trimming at V came to 3 bases and at J to 3 bases, leaving 11 bases not matched to a gene. Germline CDR1 LGHDT, CDR2 YNNKEL (reference sequence). Here the CDR3 reads CASSQRRRLAGGIYEQYF. The CDR3 DNA is TGTGCCAGCAGCCAGAGGCGGAGACTAGCGGGAGGAATCTACGAGCAGTACTTC.

The chain is built from TRBV2 and TRBJ1-5; D ambiguous. Trimming left V 6 bases short and J 0 bases short, with 15 bases between. The CDR3 loop spans 16 amino acids. Germline lookup yields CDR1 SNHLY and CDR2 FYNNEI. DNA of the CDR3: TGTGCCAGCAGCTTTGACCATCTCTATAGCAATCAGCCCCAGCATTTT. Encoded protein: CASSFDHLYSNQPQHF.

This clonotype was recorded many times. This chain joins TRBV6-1 and TRBJ1-4; 7 bases align to TRBD1. This CDR3 contains 16 residues. The V gene end was trimmed by 8 bases and the J gene end by 8 bases; junction bases not matched to a gene: 17. From germline, CDR1 is MNHNS and CDR2 SASEGT. Written as DNA, the CDR3 is TGTGCCAGCGTTAGTCAGGGGGGCATTAGACGGGAAAAACTGTTTTTT. As protein: CASVSQGGIRREKLFF.

The genes are TRBV7-6 and TRBJ1-6, with TRBD1 matching over 9 bases. V shed 6 bases, J shed 7 bases, and the junction held 7 bases outside the gene matches. The CDR3 sequence is 15 residues long. In germline, CDR1 is SGHVS, CDR2 FNYEAQ. DNA of the CDR3: TGTGCCAGCAGACCCGGGACAGGGTTGAATTCACCCCTCCACTTT. Protein: CASRPGTGLNSPLHF.

In this sample, this clonotype turned up many times. This chain uses TRBV11-2 with TRBJ2-7, with D possibly being TRBD1 or TRBD2 (5 bases each). V lost 3 bases to trimming and J lost 2 bases, with 11 bases between them. Germline V lookup: CDR1 SGHAT, CDR2 FQNNGV. CDR3 length: 14 residues. CDR3 sequence (DNA): TGTGCCAGCAGCTTCCGGGACCGCACCTACGAGCAGTACTTC. It yields the protein CASSFRDRTYEQYF.

Of note for this clonotype: This CDR3 is missing its conserved last phenylalanine or tryptophan, likely due to a read error. No DNA is shown, since the ends of the CDR3 on it are uncertain; the CDR3 is the one TCRdb lists. The chain links TRBV7-7 to TRBJ1-4; the D call of TRBD1 is as the table states it, not checked on the DNA. Inclusive of both ends, the CDR3 amounts to 18 amino acids. Germline assignment: CDR1 SSHAT and CDR2 FNYEAQ (reference sequence). The CDR3 reads CASSLVGDSGANVLTFGA.

This clonotype was seen ten or more times. The chain links TRBV20-1 to TRBJ1-1; possible D gene TRBD1, 5 bases. The CDR3 contains 12 residues. The V end lost 4 bases, the J end lost 4 bases, and 10 bases lay between the germline ends. Germline CDR1 DFQATT, CDR2 SNEGSKA (reference sequence). Here the CDR3 reads CSAKGGGTEAFF. CDR3 nucleotides: TGCAGTGCTAAGGGCGGGGGCACTGAAGCTTTCTTT.

This clonotype was recorded many times. V usage is TRBV7-8 and J usage is TRBJ2-3; TRBD2 agrees at 14 bases. The CDR3 length is 16 residues. Germline V gene data show CDR1 as SGHVS and CDR2 as FQNEAQ. Germline trimming cut 4 bases from V and 9 bases from J; bases unmatched to any gene: 9. The CDR3 sequence is CASSSTSGRDRGTQYF. DNA for the CDR3: TGTGCCAGCAGCTCGACTAGCGGGAGGGATAGAGGAACGCAGTATTTT.

In its sample, this clonotype was seen many times. The chain couples TRBV3-1 to TRBJ2-1, with 8 bases aligning to TRBD2. V lost 4 bases to trimming and J lost 10 bases; unmatched junction nucleotides: 6. The V gene's germline CDR1 is LGHDT and CDR2 YNNKEL (reference sequence). The CDR3 length is 13 residues. CDR3 nucleotides: TGTGCCAGCAGCCCGGGACTAGTGGGCGAGCAGTTCTTC. It yields the protein CASSPGLVGEQFF.

The chain couples TRBV29-1 to TRBJ2-3; D unresolved. CDR1 and CDR2 (germline): SQVTM, ANQGSEA. Trimming left V 1 base short and J 0 bases short, with 5 bases between. The CDR3 length is 13 residues. CDR3 in amino acids: CSVEGGSTDTQYF. The CDR3 region has the DNA TGCAGCGTTGAAGGCGGTAGCACAGATACGCAGTATTTT.

This clonotype was observed once. The chain is built from TRBV10-3 and TRBJ2-7; TRBD2 matches 7 bases. V lost 4 bases, J lost 6 bases, and 9 bases stayed unmatched. CDR1 ENHRY and CDR2 SYGVKD come from the germline V gene. This CDR3 contains 14 residues. The CDR3 loop reads CAISVRAGEVEQYF. DNA of the CDR3: TGTGCCATCAGTGTGCGGGCGGGAGAGGTCGAGCAGTACTTC.

In its sample, this clonotype was seen many times. V is TRBV7-6 and J is TRBJ1-1; D is unresolved. CDR3 length: 13 residues. V lost 4 bases, J lost 4 bases, and 10 bases lay in between. Germline CDR1 is SGHVS and CDR2 is FNYEAQ. Written as DNA, the CDR3 is TGTGCCAGCAGCTCATCGGAGAGCACTGAAGCTTTCTTT. Translating it yields CASSSSESTEAFF.

This chain joins TRBV9 and TRBJ1-1; D is undetermined. V lost 3 bases to trimming and J lost 0 bases, with 6 bases between them. The CDR3 spans 13 residues. CDR1 is SGDLS, CDR2 YYNGEE, per germline. As DNA, the CDR3 is TGTGCCAGCAGCGAGGATCTGAACACTGAAGCTTTCTTT. It yields the protein CASSEDLNTEAFF.

Details on this clonotype: Compared with germline, one end of the junction differs, possibly owing to a read error. This rearrangement joins TRBV5-4 to TRBJ2-7; D is unresolved. From germline, CDR1 is SGHNT and CDR2 YYREEE (reference sequence). There are 15 residues in the CDR3. CDR3 nucleotides: TGTGCCAGCAGCTTGTCCAGCGCTTCCTACTACGAGCAGCACTTC. Its protein is CASSLSSASYYEQHF.